Listed below are T cell receptor beta chains from one sample, sequenced in a study of OX40 agonist ivuxolimab in advanced cancers. Clones were read by immunoSEQ multiplex PCR, and TCRdb kept only the in-frame ones, dropping some. Of roughly 80,000 clones listed, approximately 85% are singletons. The sequenced sample was CD4+ or CD8+ T cells sorted from blood, obtained in a trial of the OX40 agonist ivuxolimab. The receptors shown here come from an adult with an advanced solid tumor such as melanoma, head and neck, liver or kidney cancer. CDR3s include the opening cysteine and the closing phenylalanine or tryptophan. A D gene is named only where the DNA matches it firmly. Clone size appears in some rows only: once, few, many, or a class for an expanded clone.

clone_size	d_call	v_call	j_call	cdr3_nt	cdr3_aa
few	TRBD1	TRBV5-1	TRBJ2-1	TGCGCCAGCAGCTTGGGGGACAGGAACAATGAGCAGTTCTTC	CASSLGDRNNEQFF
-	-	TRBV10-3	TRBJ1-1	TGTGCCATCAGTGACAGGGGTAGTAAGGACACTGAAGCTTTCTTT	CAISDRGSKDTEAFF
-	-	TRBV9	TRBJ2-1	TGTGCCAGCACCCCCCAGGGGGGTTCCTACAATGAGCAGTTCTTC	CASTPQGGSYNEQFF
-	-	TRBV19	TRBJ1-2	TGTGCCAGTACCCCCGCAAGTGGGACAACCTCTAACTATGGCTACACCTTC	CASTPASGTTSNYGYTF
-	-	TRBV2	TRBJ2-7	TGTGCCAGCAGTGAACCCCCCCGGGAGCAGTACTTC	CASSEPPREQYF
-	TRBD2	TRBV30	TRBJ2-5	TGTGCCTGGACTAAACCGACTAGCGGTCAGGGGACCCAGTACTTC	CAWTKPTSGQGTQYF
-	-	TRBV18	TRBJ2-2	TGTGCCAGCTCACCAGCGGCGAACACCGGGGAGCTGTTTTTT	CASSPAANTGELFF
few	-	TRBV5-4	TRBJ1-5	TGTGCCAGCAGCTTGTGGGGGTTCAATCAGCCCCAGCATTTT	CASSLWGFNQPQHF
-	TRBD1	TRBV5-1	TRBJ2-3	TGCGCCAGCAGCTTGACAGGGGTGAGGCCAGATACGCAGTATTTT	CASSLTGVRPDTQYF
-	TRBD1	TRBV7-2	TRBJ1-2	TGTGCCAGCAGCTTTTCAATTCCGGGACAGGGGTACGGCTACACCTTC	CASSFSIPGQGYGYTF
-	TRBD1	TRBV11-2	TRBJ1-2	TGTGCCAGCAGCTTAGACCCCGGGACAGTCTATAGCTACACCTTC	CASSLDPGTVYSYTF
few	-	TRBV7-2	TRBJ2-1	TGTGCCAGCAGCCCAAGGGGCAAACTAGACAAGCAGTTCTTC	CASSPRGKLDKQFF
-	-	TRBV7-9	TRBJ1-5	TGTGCTTTGGGCGGGTCTTATAGCAATCAGCCCCAGCATTTT	CALGGSYSNQPQHF
-	TRBD2	TRBV7-2	TRBJ2-5	TGTGCCAGCAGCTTAGTAGCTAGCGGGGGCCCTTCCAGTGAGACCCAGTACTTC	CASSLVASGGPSSETQYF
once	-	TRBV7-2	TRBJ2-4	TGTGCCAGCAGCTTAGATTGGACGGAAAACATTCAGTACTTC	CASSLDWTENIQYF
once	-	TRBV11-2	TRBJ2-5	TGTGCCAGCAGTTCCGGGTCACAAGAGACCCAGTACTTC	CASSSGSQETQYF
-	-	TRBV7-3	TRBJ2-3	TGTGCCAGCAGCTTAGGGGTGAACAGTGTCACAGATACGCAGTATTTT	CASSLGVNSVTDTQYF
-	-	TRBV9	TRBJ2-2	TGTGCCAGCAGTCCGGGATCGAACACCGGGGAGCTGTTTTTT	CASSPGSNTGELFF
few	-	TRBV5-1	TRBJ1-1	TGCGCCAGCAGCTTCGGGATGAACACTGAAGCTTTCTTT	CASSFGMNTEAFF
-	-	TRBV7-2	TRBJ1-3	TGTGCCAGCAGCCCCGGGGGTGGAAACACCATATATTTT	CASSPGGGNTIYF
-	TRBD1	TRBV5-1	TRBJ2-2	TGCGCCAGCAGCATTAACACAGGGGGCACCGGGGAGCTGTTTTTT	CASSINTGGTGELFF
once	TRBD2	TRBV11-1	TRBJ2-2	TGTGCCAGCAGCTTATGGGGAGGGACCGGGGAGCTGTTTTTT	CASSLWGGTGELFF
-	-	TRBV5-5	TRBJ1-1	TGTGCCAGCAGCCCGGCTAGTATTCTTAGCGCTGAAGCTTTCTTT	CASSPASILSAEAFF
-	-	TRBV6-1	TRBJ1-3	TGTGCCAGCAGTGCGCAGGGGACGGGAAACACCATATATTTT	CASSAQGTGNTIYF
-	TRBD2	TRBV7-2	TRBJ2-7	TGTGCCAGCAGCCGCCCAGGACTAGCGGGGGGTATTAGCACCTACGAGCAGTACTTC	CASSRPGLAGGISTYEQYF
-	-	TRBV5-6	TRBJ1-5	TGTGCCAGCAGCTTGGCAGGGTTGGGCAATCAGCCCCAGCATTTT	CASSLAGLGNQPQHF
-	-	TRBV5-1	TRBJ2-5	TGCGCCAGCAGCTTTCCCGAATGGGAGACCCAGTACTTC	CASSFPEWETQYF
once	TRBD1	TRBV5-1	TRBJ1-4	TGCGCCAGCAGCTGGGGGACAGTTGAGAATGAAAAACTGTTTTTT	CASSWGTVENEKLFF
-	-	TRBV7-3	TRBJ2-1	TGTACCAGCAGCTTAAGTAGCGACAATGAGCAGTTCTTC	CTSSLSSDNEQFF
once	-	TRBV19	TRBJ1-6	TGTGCCAGTAGTATAGTCGCGTGGAATTCACCCCTCCACTTT	CASSIVAWNSPLHF
-	TRBD1	TRBV5-1	TRBJ2-3	TGCGCCAGCAGCTTGGTCACGGCCGGGACAGGGCCACCAGATACGCAGTATTTT	CASSLVTAGTGPPDTQYF
-	TRBD1	TRBV19	TRBJ1-5	TGTGCCAGTAGTCCCCGGACAGGGTCGGATCAGCCCCAGCATTTT	CASSPRTGSDQPQHF
few	-	TRBV10-3	TRBJ2-2	TGTGCCATCAGAGGGGGCGGGGCCCAGGGGACCGGGGAGCTGTTTTTT	CAIRGGGAQGTGELFF
-	-	TRBV27	TRBJ1-6	TGTGCCAGCAGTTTGGGGACAAATGAAGTTTGGTCACCCCTCCACTTT	CASSLGTNEVWSPLHF
-	-	TRBV30	TRBJ1-2	TGTGCCTGGAGTGTCGCAAACGGCTACACCTTC	CAWSVANGYTF
-	-	TRBV21-1	TRBJ1-1	TGTGCCAGCAGCAAAGTGGAGTGGATAAAAGCTTTCTTT	CASSKVEWIKAFF
-	TRBD1	TRBV23-1	TRBJ2-1	TGCGCCAGCAGTCAATACGAGACAGGGGGCTTCGATGAGCAGTTCTTC	CASSQYETGGFDEQFF